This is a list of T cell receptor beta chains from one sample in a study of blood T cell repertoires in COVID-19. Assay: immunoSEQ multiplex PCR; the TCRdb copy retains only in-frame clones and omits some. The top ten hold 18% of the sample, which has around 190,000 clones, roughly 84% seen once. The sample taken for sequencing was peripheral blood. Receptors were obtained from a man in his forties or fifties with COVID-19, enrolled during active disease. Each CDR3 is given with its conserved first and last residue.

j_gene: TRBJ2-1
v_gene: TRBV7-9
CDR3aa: CASSPPSGGADPEQFF

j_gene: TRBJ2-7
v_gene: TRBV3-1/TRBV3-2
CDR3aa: CASSHLTSGRFYEQYF

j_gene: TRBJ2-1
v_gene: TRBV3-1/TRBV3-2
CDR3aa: CASSGPGDEQFF

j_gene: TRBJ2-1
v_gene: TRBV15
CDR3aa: CATSITGSSYNEQFF

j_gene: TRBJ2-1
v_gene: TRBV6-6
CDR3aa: CASSYSRVYNEQFF

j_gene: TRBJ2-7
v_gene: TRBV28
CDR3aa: CASSPLGDRGYYEQYF

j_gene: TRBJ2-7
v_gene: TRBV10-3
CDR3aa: CAISPGTGFYEQYF

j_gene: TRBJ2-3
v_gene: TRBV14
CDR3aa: CASSPSTDTQYF

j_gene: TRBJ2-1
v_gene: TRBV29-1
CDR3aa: CSVAPGGSSYNEQFF

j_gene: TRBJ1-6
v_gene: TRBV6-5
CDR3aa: CATRLGRRGSPLHF

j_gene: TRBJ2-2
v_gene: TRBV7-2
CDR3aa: CASSLDRGSTGELFF

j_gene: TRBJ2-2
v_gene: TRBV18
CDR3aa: CASSLTGGQNTGELFF

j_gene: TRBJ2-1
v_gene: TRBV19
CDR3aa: CASQGGDGGYNEQFF

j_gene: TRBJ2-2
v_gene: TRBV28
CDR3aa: CASSLAGGSGTGELFF

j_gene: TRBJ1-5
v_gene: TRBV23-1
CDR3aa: CASSQPGLNQPQHF

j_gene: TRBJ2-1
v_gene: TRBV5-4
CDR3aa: CASSLAAGGNEQFF

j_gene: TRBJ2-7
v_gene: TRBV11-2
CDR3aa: CASSQASGMSSEQYF

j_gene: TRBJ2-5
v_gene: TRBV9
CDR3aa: CASSTPGEETQYF

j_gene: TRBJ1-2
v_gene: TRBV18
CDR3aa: CASSLQENYGYTF

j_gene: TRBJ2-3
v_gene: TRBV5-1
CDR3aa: CASRSAAGVSDTQYF

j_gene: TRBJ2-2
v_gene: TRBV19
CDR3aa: CASKAGDSLYTGELFF

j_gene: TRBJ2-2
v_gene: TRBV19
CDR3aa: CASTPFTGELFF

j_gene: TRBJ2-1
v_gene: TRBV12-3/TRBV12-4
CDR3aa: CASAVGGEQFF

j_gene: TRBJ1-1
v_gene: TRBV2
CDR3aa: CASRSDRGDTEAFF

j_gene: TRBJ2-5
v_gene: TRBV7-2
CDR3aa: CASRLGETQYF

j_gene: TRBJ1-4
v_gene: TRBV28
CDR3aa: CASSSQGADEKLFF

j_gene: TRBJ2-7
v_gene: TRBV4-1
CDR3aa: CASSQVGSDEQYF

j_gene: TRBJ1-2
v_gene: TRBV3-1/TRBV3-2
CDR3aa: CASSPDRLGGYTF

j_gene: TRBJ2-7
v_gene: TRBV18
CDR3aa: CASSPRTSSEQYF

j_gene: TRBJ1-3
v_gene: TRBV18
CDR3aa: CASSRTGDSGNTIYF

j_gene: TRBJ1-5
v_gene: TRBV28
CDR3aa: CASSFTWDSNQPQHF

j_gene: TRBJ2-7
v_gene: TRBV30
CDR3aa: CAWSLRLSNYEQYF

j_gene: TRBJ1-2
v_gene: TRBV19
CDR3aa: CASSRQGSAYGYTF

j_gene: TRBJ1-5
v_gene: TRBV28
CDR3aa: CASSLVDFRDSRRNQPQHF

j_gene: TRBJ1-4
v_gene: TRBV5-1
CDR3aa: CASSSGTGEFIEKLFF

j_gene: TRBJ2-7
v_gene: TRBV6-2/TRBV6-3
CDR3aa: CASSQTGNPYEQYF

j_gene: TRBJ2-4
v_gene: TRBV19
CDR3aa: CASSKDRGPQNIQYF